These 22 T cell receptor beta chains were all obtained from the same sample, sequenced in a study of control samples from healthy donors and cancer patients. This table comes from immunoSEQ multiplex PCR, and its TCRdb copy is limited to in-frame clones, with some not included. The data hold 130,000 or so clones, with around 92% observed a single time. The sequenced material came from PBMCs. These receptors all come from a man in his fifties or sixties with head and neck cancer.

The chain couples TRBV5-1 to TRBJ1-6; TRBD1 is a possible D gene (5 bases). The ends were cut back, 3 bases at V and 8 bases at J, with 15 bases in the middle. Germline CDR1 SGHRS, CDR2 YFSETQ. The CDR3 extends over 15 amino acids. CDR3 in DNA: TGCGCCAGCAGCTGGGAAATGGGGGTCGATTCACCCCTCCACTTT. Translating gives CASSWEMGVDSPLHF.

The genes are TRBV27 and TRBJ1-1, with 7 bases aligning to TRBD1. The length of the CDR3 is 16 residues. Germline assignment: CDR1 MNHEY and CDR2 SMNVEV (reference sequence). With V trimmed by 0 bases and J by 0 bases, 4 bases remained unmatched. CDR3: CASSLSWTGLNTEAFF. DNA for the CDR3: TGTGCCAGCAGTTTATCATGGACAGGCTTGAACACTGAAGCTTTCTTT.

The CDR3 sequence is CASSPYPTGGLGYTF. In nucleotides, the CDR3 is TGTGCCAGCAGCCCCTACCCGACAGGGGGCTTAGGCTACACCTTC. V usage is TRBV7-8 and J usage is TRBJ1-2, with 10 bases identical to TRBD1. J lost 8 bases, V lost 5 bases, and 11 bases had no gene match. CDR3 length: 15 amino acids. Germline values: CDR1 SGHVS, CDR2 FQNEAQ.

The chain recombines TRBV19 with TRBJ1-1; D is unresolved. This CDR3 spans 14 amino acids. Trimming took off 6 bases at V and 3 bases at J, with 14 bases between the two ends. Looked up from germline, CDR1 is LNHDA and CDR2 is SQIVND (reference sequence). The CDR3 DNA reads TGTGCCAGTAGAAGCCTAGAAAGGGACACTGAAGCTTTCTTT. Protein product: CASRSLERDTEAFF.

This clone appeared once. The chain uses TRBV15 and TRBJ2-1; 11 nucleotides line up with TRBD2. After removal of 1 base from V and 6 bases from J, the junction contained 11 bases not matched to a gene. This CDR3 region has 18 residues. Germline-derived CDR1 and CDR2 are LNHNV and YYDKDF (reference sequence). In nucleotides, the CDR3 is TGTGCCACCAGCAGAGGCGGGGTAGCGGGGGGGCTGGGCAATGAGCAGTTCTTC. Protein sequence: CATSRGGVAGGLGNEQFF.

The chain links TRBV27 to TRBJ2-1; TRBD2 matches 9 bases. Germline V CDR1 and CDR2: MNHEY, SMNVEV (reference sequence). V shed 3 bases and J 3 bases; nucleotides not matched to a gene: 3. The CDR3 runs to 15 residues. The CDR3: CASSFSSGVYNEQFF. The CDR3 DNA reads as TGTGCCAGCAGTTTTTCTAGCGGGGTCTACAATGAGCAGTTCTTC.

The table lists this clone with a few counts. CDR3 DNA: TGTGCCAGCAGCGCACAAGCGGGTTCCTCCTACGAGCAGTACTTC. Amino acid sequence: CASSAQAGSSYEQYF. V gene TRBV3-1 (or the pseudogene TRBV3-2) combines with J gene TRBJ2-7; D perhaps matches TRBD2 (6 bases). V was trimmed by 5 bases and J by 0 bases, leaving 14 bases between them. CDR3 size: 15 residues. Germline lookup yields CDR1 LGHDT and CDR2 YNNKEL (reference sequence).

The chain combines TRBV6-5 with TRBJ2-3, with 11 nucleotides matching TRBD2. There are 14 residues in the CDR3. The V gene's germline CDR1 is MNHEY and CDR2 SVGAGI. Trimming cost V 6 bases and J 7 bases; bases outside gene matches: 6. CDR3 loop: CASSPGLAGNTQYF. In DNA form, the CDR3 reads TGTGCCAGCAGCCCAGGACTAGCGGGCAATACGCAGTATTTT.

This clone was found once. The V and J genes are TRBV6-5 and TRBJ2-7; D gene uncertain. The CDR3 runs to 12 residues. V dropped 7 bases and J dropped 7 bases, with 14 bases sitting between them. The V gene's germline CDR1 is MNHEY and CDR2 SVGAGI. CDR3 sequence (DNA): TGTGCCAGCACTCCAATTTCCGGGGAGCAGTACTTC. This gives the protein CASTPISGEQYF.

This sequence joins TRBV6-1 and TRBJ1-5; no firm D call. V gave up 4 bases and J gave up 3 bases, with 16 bases separating them. The germline gives CDR1 MNHNS, CDR2 SASEGT. The CDR3 runs to 16 residues. The CDR3 DNA sequence: TGTGCCAGCAGTGGATCCCTAGTCGGGCACAATCAGCCCCAGCATTTT. This translates into CASSGSLVGHNQPQHF.

The V and J genes are TRBV10-1 and TRBJ2-1; TRBD2 agrees at 11 bases. The CDR3 covers 16 residues. V was pared by 6 bases and J by 2 bases, with 6 bases of the junction left unmatched. Germline V CDR1 and CDR2: WNHNN, SYGVQD (reference sequence). The CDR3 DNA sequence: TGCGCCAGCAGCACCGGGACTAGCGGAACCTACAATGAGCAGTTCTTC. This encodes CASSTGTSGTYNEQFF.

This clone was seen a handful of times. The chain couples TRBV19 to TRBJ1-2; D may be TRBD1 (6 bases). Germline V CDR1 and CDR2: LNHDA, SQIVND (reference sequence). CDR3 size: 13 residues. The V end was cut by 7 bases, the J end by 4 bases, with 13 bases between. Here the CDR3 reads CASTDRSAYGYTF. The CDR3 DNA is TGTGCCAGTACAGACAGGAGCGCCTATGGCTACACCTTC.

The J gene is TRBJ1-1, the V gene TRBV18, with a tentative D call TRBD1 (6 bases). V was cut by 5 bases and J by 11 bases, with 15 bases left in between. The CDR3 contains 12 residues. CDR1 is KGHSH, CDR2 LQKENI, per germline. The CDR3: CASSVDRTSAFF. In nucleotides, the CDR3 is TGTGCCAGCTCAGTTGACAGGACTTCCGCTTTCTTT.

This rearrangement joins TRBV6-5 to TRBJ2-1; either TRBD1 or TRBD2 may supply D (5 bases each). Germline values: CDR1 MNHEY, CDR2 SVGAGI. This CDR3 region has 15 residues. The V gene lost 0 bases and the J gene lost 7 bases, with 13 bases spanning the gap. The CDR3 DNA is TGTGCCAGCAGTTACTCTCCCGGGACCAATAATGAGCAGTTCTTC. Translation: CASSYSPGTNNEQFF.

The chain is built from TRBV18 and TRBJ1-2; D might be TRBD1 (5 bases). The CDR3 totals 13 residues. V was clipped by 3 bases and J by 8 bases, with 13 bases between them. CDR1 is KGHSH, CDR2 LQKENI, per germline. CDR3 sequence reads: CASSPSGIGGYTF. The CDR3 nucleotides read TGTGCCAGCTCACCTTCAGGGATAGGGGGCTACACCTTC.

The V call is TRBV11-2, the J call TRBJ2-7, with a tentative D call TRBD1 (6 bases). Trimming left V 3 bases short and J 1 base short, with 7 bases between. The CDR3 covers 13 residues. Germline loops: CDR1 SGHAT, CDR2 FQNNGV. CDR3 region: CASSFDRSYEQYF. The CDR3 bases are TGTGCCAGCAGCTTCGACAGGTCCTACGAGCAGTACTTC.

The V gene is TRBV5-1, the J gene TRBJ2-1; 9 bases match TRBD1. This CDR3 spans 16 amino acids. Trimming cost V 4 bases and J 8 bases; bases outside gene matches: 13. Germline CDR1 reads SGHRS; CDR2 reads YFSETQ. The CDR3 DNA sequence: TGCGCCAGCAGCCCCCTCCCAGGGACAGGGTCCTATGAGCAGTTCTTC. This codes for CASSPLPGTGSYEQFF.

The rearrangement uses TRBV3-1 (or the pseudogene TRBV3-2) and TRBJ1-1, with D maybe TRBD1 (5 bases). With 4 bases removed from V and 0 bases from J, the gap between germline ends came to 12 bases. This CDR3 is 15 amino acids long. The germline gives CDR1 LGHDT, CDR2 YNNKEL (reference sequence). The CDR3 sequence is CASSPHQGVNTEAFF. CDR3 bases: TGTGCCAGCAGCCCGCACCAAGGGGTGAACACTGAAGCTTTCTTT.

This clone was observed once. The rearrangement links TRBV7-9 to TRBJ1-3, with D unresolved. The germline gives CDR1 SEHNR, CDR2 FQNEAQ (reference sequence). The CDR3 has 12 residues. V gave up 3 bases and J gave up 3 bases, with 3 bases separating them. CDR3 sequence reads: CASSLSGNTIYF. The CDR3 DNA follows: TGTGCCAGCAGCTTGAGTGGAAACACCATATATTTT.

The V and J genes are TRBV28 and TRBJ2-7, with 8 nucleotides matching TRBD1. V lost 7 bases and J lost 2; bases outside the gene matches: 7. The V gene's germline CDR1 is MDHEN and CDR2 SYDVKM. The CDR3 runs to 14 residues. The CDR3: CASTIQGEAYEQYF. The DNA for the CDR3 is TGTGCCAGCACAATACAGGGGGAAGCCTACGAGCAGTACTTC.

The CDR3 loop is CARGSPYEQYF. The DNA of the CDR3 is TGTGCCCGTGGCTCTCCCTACGAGCAGTACTTC. This chain uses TRBV30 with TRBJ2-7; D not certain. The V end lost 8 bases, the J end lost 2 bases, and 10 bases lay between the germline ends. Germline V CDR1 and CDR2: GTSNPN, SVGIG (reference sequence). This CDR3 is built from 11 residues.

This clone was recorded many times. The chain is built from TRBV5-1 and TRBJ2-3, with D possibly being TRBD1 (6 bases). V was pared by 0 bases and J by 6 bases, with 14 bases between. From germline, CDR1 is SGHRS and CDR2 YFSETQ. There are 15 residues in the CDR3. The CDR3 DNA reads TGCGCCAGCAGCTTGGCCGAAGGGGGTAGGGATACGCAGTATTTT. It translates to CASSLAEGGRDTQYF.